These T cell receptor beta chains were read from a single sample in a study of neurological immune-mediated disorders. TCRdb reanalysed the 5' RACE reads using MiXCR and keeps one entry per CDR3 protein. The sample includes approximately 60,000 distinct CDR3 sequences, approximately 4.1% seen only once; the top ten take roughly 2.7%. Input material: PBMCs. The receptors were sampled from a man aged 45-65 years with multiple sclerosis. Both conserved end residues are part of each CDR3. The order of the fields is clone size, CDR3 length, D gene, J gene, V gene, CDR3 DNA, CDR3 protein. A D gene is named only where the DNA matches it firmly. Not all rows give a size; the values are once, few, many and, for expanded clones, a class.

>many|15|-|TRBJ1-4|TRBV20-1
TGCAGTGCTAGAGATCTGGACAACGTGGGAGAAAAACTGTTTTTT
CSARDLDNVGEKLFF
>many|17|-|TRBJ2-1|TRBV12-3/TRBV12-4
TGTGCCAGCAGTTTAGCCGTCGGGGCAGGGGATTTCAATGAGCAGTTCTTC
CASSLAVGAGDFNEQFF
>many|19|-|TRBJ2-4|TRBV4-1
TGCGCCAGCAGCCAACTGACCGAGGGCTGGGTAGGAGCCAAAAACATTCAGTACTTC
CASSQLTEGWVGAKNIQYF
>many|16|-|TRBJ2-1|TRBV20-1
TGCAGTGCTAGAGTAAGGAGACTAGGTGTTTTCGGTGAGCAGTTCTTC
CSARVRRLGVFGEQFF
>many|14|TRBD1|TRBJ2-2|TRBV27
TGTGCCAGCAGTTTACGACAGGGCGCCGGGGAGCTGTTTTTT
CASSLRQGAGELFF
>few|12|-|TRBJ1-5|TRBV4-1
TGCGCCAGCAGCCCGGGGGATCAGCCCCAGCATTTT
CASSPGDQPQHF
>-|16|TRBD2|TRBJ2-1|TRBV5-1
TGCGCCAGCAGCATCACCCCTGGGCTAGCGGGCCGTGAGCAGTTCTTC
CASSITPGLAGREQFF
>many|15|-|TRBJ2-5|TRBV7-6
TGTGCCAGCAGCTTAGGTGCAGGGTACCAAGAGACCCAGTACTTC
CASSLGAGYQETQYF
>many|12|-|TRBJ2-3|TRBV15
TGTGCCACCGTAGGAGGGCCAGATACGCAGTATTTT
CATVGGPDTQYF
>many|15|TRBD2|TRBJ2-1|TRBV25-1
TGTGCCAGCAGCTCCGGACTAGCGGGATACAATGAGCAGTTCTTC
CASSSGLAGYNEQFF
>-|12|TRBD1|TRBJ2-1|TRBV24-1
TGTGCCACCGGGACAGGGGCCAATGAGCAGTTCTTC
CATGTGANEQFF
>few|14|-|TRBJ1-6|TRBV16
TGTGCCAGCAGCCCCGTGGGAGGAAATTCACCCCTCAACTTT
CASSPVGGNSPLNF
>many|12|-|TRBJ1-1|TRBV20-1
TGCGCCGGCCGACTAAGAAACACTGAAGCTTTCTTT
CAGRLRNTEAFF
>many|14|-|TRBJ1-5|TRBV20-1
TGCAGTGCTAGAGAGGTGGGGGGCGGGCAGCCCCAGCATTTT
CSAREVGGGQPQHF
>many|14|-|TRBJ1-1|TRBV5-1
TGCGCCAGCAGCTTGGCCGGGGCCTCCCGCGAGGCTTTCTTT
CASSLAGASREAFF
>many|16|TRBD1|TRBJ2-1|TRBV7-9
TGTGCCAGCAGCCCGACGGGACAGGGTTTTGGCAATGAGCAGTTCTTC
CASSPTGQGFGNEQFF
>many|20|TRBD2|TRBJ2-3|TRBV9
TGTGCCAGCAGCGTAAGGACTAGCGGGGGGCTACAAGGGAGCACAGATACGCAGTATTTT
CASSVRTSGGLQGSTDTQYF